Listed below are T cell receptor beta chains from one sample, sequenced in a study of response to subunit inactivated influenza vaccine. TCRdb re-called the RT-PCR reads through MiXCR, storing one row per CDR3 protein. The table has about 800,000 distinct CDR3 sequences, roughly 20% seen once. The sample consisted of PBMCs from blood, taken 5 days after vaccination. The receptors here all came from a man in his fifties or sixties who received an inactivated influenza vaccine. The CDR3 runs from the conserved cysteine through the conserved F or W. Fields, in order: J gene, V gene, clone size, D gene, CDR3 protein, CDR3 DNA. The D gene is left open where the match is weak. Expanded clones get a size class; other rows say once, few or many, or leave the size out.

>TRBJ1-1|TRBV2|NA|TRBD1
CASTRQGTKAFF
TGTGCCAGCACACGACAGGGAACCAAAGCTTTCTTT
>TRBJ2-7|TRBV20-1|few|NA
CSARPFGLGGEQYF
TGCAGTGCCAGGCCATTCGGCCTAGGGGGCGAGCAGTACTTC
>TRBJ1-2|TRBV20-1|few|NA
CSAQRSGRDGYTF
TGCAGTGCGCAAAGGAGCGGGCGCGATGGCTACACCTTC
>TRBJ2-1|TRBV7-9|many|TRBD2
CASSLTSGGTYNEQFF
TGTGCCAGCAGCTTGACTAGCGGGGGGACCTACAATGAGCAGTTCTTC
>TRBJ2-1|TRBV12-3/TRBV12-4|many|TRBD2
CATSRLAGSYNEQFF
TGTGCCACCTCCCGGCTAGCGGGGTCCTACAATGAGCAGTTCTTC
>TRBJ1-1|TRBV7-9|few|NA
CASSGRDYLVNTEAFF
TGTGCCAGCAGCGGCCGGGATTACCTCGTGAACACTGAAGCTTTCTTT
>TRBJ1-4|TRBV6-1|few|NA
CASSGPNEKLFF
TGTGCCAGCAGCGGGCCGAATGAAAAACTGTTTTTT
>TRBJ2-1|TRBV7-9|many|NA
CASSLTQLKNNEQFF
TGTGCCAGCAGCTTAACCCAATTGAAAAACAATGAGCAGTTCTTC
>TRBJ2-1|TRBV9|many|NA
CASSVQFDSYNEQFF
TGTGCCAGCAGCGTCCAGTTTGACTCCTACAATGAGCAGTTCTTC
>TRBJ1-4|TRBV7-9|few|NA
CASSPSEKLFF
TGTGCCAGCAGCCCATCAGAAAAACTGTTTTTT
>TRBJ2-3|TRBV5-1|few|TRBD2
CASSVGTSGASTDTQYF
TGCGCCAGCAGCGTCGGGACTAGCGGAGCCAGCACAGATACGCAGTATTTT
>TRBJ2-3|TRBV6-5|few|NA
CASSYAIGSSTDTQYF
TGTGCCAGCAGTTACGCCATAGGCTCTAGCACAGATACGCAGTATTTT
>TRBJ1-1|TRBV10-3|few|TRBD1
CAISESVLRDRVQGEAFF
TGTGCCATCAGTGAGTCTGTCCTCCGTGACAGGGTACAGGGTGAAGCTTTCTTT
>TRBJ2-7|TRBV20-1|NA|TRBD1
CSARGVTGREQYF
TGCAGTGCTAGAGGGGTGACAGGGCGCGAGCAGTACTTC
>TRBJ1-1|TRBV7-2|few|TRBD1
CASSKLTGDTEAFF
TGTGCCAGCAGCAAACTAACAGGGGACACTGAAGCTTTCTTT
>TRBJ2-7|TRBV5-1|NA|NA
CASLLDSSSYEQYF
TGCGCCAGCCTTCTCGACAGCAGCTCCTACGAGCAGTACTTC